Following are 29 T cell receptor beta chains from one sample sequenced in a study of blood T cell repertoires in COVID-19. Sequenced by immunoSEQ multiplex PCR; TCRdb stores in-frame clones only, minus some. The sample has roughly 60,000 clones; approximately 86% are singletons. The sequenced sample consisted of peripheral blood. The receptors were gathered from a human donor with active COVID-19. The donor label of this sample is uncertain.

V usage is TRBV4-1 and J usage is TRBJ1-6, with a possible D match to TRBD1 (6 bases). The CDR3 contains 13 residues. Trimming cost V 4 bases and J 9 bases, with 10 bases left between them. Germline CDR1 and CDR2: MGHRA and YSYEKL. For the CDR3, the DNA is TGCGCCAGCAGCCGCTCAGGGGCTTCACCCCTCCACTTT. This gives the protein CASSRSGASPLHF.

V gene TRBV9 combines with J gene TRBJ1-2, with D perhaps matching TRBD1 (5 bases). The CDR3 loop spans 15 amino acids. Trimming took off 2 bases at V and 5 bases at J, with 16 bases between the two ends. Germline V CDR1 and CDR2: SGDLS, YYNGEE. Here the CDR3 DNA reads TGTGCCAGCAGCGTCATAACGACGACAGAGTATGGCTACACCTTC. Translating it yields CASSVITTTEYGYTF.

This chain connects TRBV19 to TRBJ1-6, with D tentatively TRBD1 (6 bases). The CDR3 spans 14 residues. Germline CDR1 reads LNHDA; CDR2 reads SQIVND (reference sequence). The germline V and J ends were trimmed by 7 bases and 13 bases, with 20 bases remaining between them. The CDR3: CASTEGGTHSPLHF. The CDR3 DNA reads as TGTGCCAGTACTGAGGGGGGGACCCACTCGCCCCTCCACTTT.

The gene calls are TRBV5-1 and TRBJ2-3; maybe TRBD2 (5 bases). V lost 1 base to trimming and J lost 3 bases, with 9 bases between them. CDR1 and CDR2 (germline): SGHRS, YFSETQ. This CDR3 comprises 14 residues. The CDR3 protein is CASSLNPGTDTQYF. The CDR3, as DNA: TGCGCCAGCAGCTTGAATCCGGGAACAGATACGCAGTATTTT.

The chain is built from TRBV28 and TRBJ2-2, with 7 bases aligning to TRBD2. CDR3 length equals 14 residues. The germline CDR1 and CDR2 sequences are MDHEN and SYDVKM. V lost 5 bases and J lost 4; bases outside the gene matches: 4. The CDR3 spells CASSPSGGTGELFF. The DNA for the CDR3 is TGTGCCAGCAGTCCCTCGGGGGGCACCGGGGAGCTGTTTTTT.

The chain joins TRBV5-1 to TRBJ1-6; D gene unclear. The CDR3 is 16 amino acids. CDR1 and CDR2 (germline): SGHRS, YFSETQ. The V gene lost 0 bases and the J gene lost 3 bases, with 10 bases spanning the gap. The CDR3 sequence: CASSLERLNYNSPLHF. The CDR3 DNA follows: TGCGCCAGCAGCTTGGAACGACTGAACTATAATTCACCCCTCCACTTT.

This chain links TRBV4-1 with TRBJ2-7; D might be TRBD2 (6 bases). Trimming cost V 0 bases and J 7 bases, with 13 bases left between them. From germline, CDR1 is MGHRA and CDR2 YSYEKL. CDR3 size: 14 residues. The CDR3 loop reads CASSQDLGAGEQYF. CDR3 coding DNA: TGCGCCAGCAGCCAAGATCTCGGGGCGGGGGAGCAGTACTTC.

This CDR3 is CASSTVSGTEAFF. CDR3 in DNA: TGTGCCAGTAGTACAGTTTCGGGCACTGAAGCTTTCTTT. V is TRBV19 and J is TRBJ1-1, with D hard to call. V lost 4 bases and J lost 4, with 10 bases in between. The CDR3 is 13 amino acids. Germline V CDR1 and CDR2: LNHDA, SQIVND (reference sequence).

This clone showed up just once. This chain connects TRBV11-1 to TRBJ1-6; TRBD1 aligns across 7 bases. Per germline, CDR1 SGHAT and CDR2 FQDESV (reference sequence). V was pared by 4 bases and J by 9 bases, with 6 bases of the junction left unmatched. The CDR3 is made up of 14 amino acids. The CDR3 reads CASSSGGSGSPLHF. The CDR3, as DNA: TGTGCCAGCAGCTCAGGGGGAAGCGGTTCACCCCTCCACTTT.

The chain recombines TRBV28 with TRBJ1-1; the D gene is possibly TRBD1 (5 bases). Germline V CDR1 and CDR2: MDHEN, SYDVKM. Trimming left V 6 bases short and J 0 bases short, with 11 bases between. The CDR3 contains 14 residues. The CDR3 region has the DNA TGTGCCAGCAGACCCGACAGCATGAACACTGAAGCTTTCTTT. It encodes CASRPDSMNTEAFF.

This clone was seen just once. The rearrangement links TRBV14 to TRBJ2-2; 8 bases align to TRBD1. This CDR3 is built from 17 residues. In germline, CDR1 is SGHDN, CDR2 FVKESK. The junction had 7 bases not matched to a gene; V was cut back by 0 bases and J by 4 bases. The CDR3: CASSQDRDRGSTGELFF. DNA of the CDR3: TGTGCCAGCAGCCAAGATCGCGACAGGGGTAGCACCGGGGAGCTGTTTTTT.

The rearrangement links TRBV5-1 to TRBJ2-7, with 7 bases aligning to TRBD1. Germline-derived CDR1 and CDR2 are SGHRS and YFSETQ. This CDR3 comprises 15 residues. V trimming: 4 bases; J trimming: 4 bases; junction bases outside the gene matches: 11. DNA of the CDR3: TGCGCCAGCAGCCCACCGACAGGGAATCTGTACGAGCAGTACTTC. Translating it yields CASSPPTGNLYEQYF.

This chain uses TRBV7-2 with TRBJ2-1, with 10 bases that match TRBD2. The CDR3 extends over 16 amino acids. V lost 7 bases, J lost 9 bases, and 15 bases stayed unmatched. Germline V gene sequence: CDR1 SGHTA, CDR2 FQGNSA. The CDR3 bases are TGTGCCAGCACCGCTAGCGGGAGCACGTTTCGGGGTGAGCAGTTCTTC. Translated, it gives CASTASGSTFRGEQFF.

CDR3 nucleotide sequence: TGTGCCAGCAGTGATATAGGGGCTTATGGCTACACCTTC. Amino acids: CASSDIGAYGYTF. This chain uses TRBV6-1 with TRBJ1-2; D possibly corresponds to TRBD1 (5 bases). The CDR3 extends over 13 amino acids. The ends were cut back, 3 bases at V and 5 bases at J, with 10 bases in the middle. CDR1 and CDR2 from the germline V gene are MNHNS and SASEGT.

The CDR3 loop reads CASSYRGNQPQHF. Here the CDR3 DNA reads TGTGCCAGCAGCTACAGGGGCAATCAGCCCCAGCATTTT. The rearrangement links TRBV28 to TRBJ1-5; TRBD1 is a possible D gene (6 bases). There are 13 residues in the CDR3. The V gene lost 6 bases and the J gene lost 2 bases, with 8 bases spanning the gap. Per germline, CDR1 MDHEN and CDR2 SYDVKM.

The count of this clone is one. This chain connects TRBV24-1 to TRBJ1-3; TRBD1 agrees at 9 bases. CDR3 length: 18 amino acids. CDR1 and CDR2 (germline): KGHDR, SFDVKD. Trimming cost V 1 base and J 5 bases; bases outside gene matches: 11. CDR3 sequence reads: CATSDFPPRDRERNTIYF. The CDR3 nucleotides read TGTGCCACCAGTGATTTTCCTCCTCGGGACAGGGAAAGAAACACCATATATTTT.

V is TRBV7-9 and J is TRBJ2-7; 7 bases line up with TRBD1. V gave up 5 bases and J gave up 0 bases; unmatched junction bases: 7. Germline loops: CDR1 SEHNR, CDR2 FQNEAQ (reference sequence). CDR3 length equals 15 residues. The CDR3 protein is CASSPRDSSSYEQYF. The CDR3 nucleotides are TGTGCCAGCAGCCCCCGGGACAGCAGCTCCTACGAGCAGTACTTC.

The chain couples TRBV3-1 (or the pseudogene TRBV3-2) to TRBJ2-1; 10 bases map to TRBD2. The germline V gene encodes CDR1 LGHDT and CDR2 YNNKEL (reference sequence). V gave up 5 bases and J gave up 2 bases; unmatched junction bases: 6. The CDR3 covers 16 residues. CDR3 nucleotide sequence: TGTGCCAGCAGCAAACTAGCGGGGACCCCCTACAATGAGCAGTTCTTC. Its protein product is CASSKLAGTPYNEQFF.

V usage is TRBV6-5 and J usage is TRBJ1-1; TRBD1 is a possible D gene (5 bases). This CDR3 has 16 residues. The V gene's germline CDR1 is MNHEY and CDR2 SVGAGI. Trimming removed 0 bases from V and 1 base from J, with 12 bases in between. CDR3 nucleotide sequence: TGTGCCAGCAGTTACTCATCATTTCAGGGGAACACTGAAGCTTTCTTT. Translated, it gives CASSYSSFQGNTEAFF.

The chain combines TRBV9 with TRBJ2-5, with 9 bases identical to TRBD2. Germline CDR1 is SGDLS and CDR2 is YYNGEE. The V and J ends lost 2 bases and 5 bases, in that order; junction bases with no gene match: 7. CDR3 length: 15 residues. This CDR3 is CASSVGGGAVETQYF. CDR3 DNA: TGTGCCAGCAGCGTGGGCGGGGGGGCCGTGGAGACCCAGTACTTC.

The chain has TRBV28 and TRBJ1-1, with 7 bases matching TRBD1. V lost 6 bases to trimming and J lost 0 bases; unmatched junction nucleotides: 7. This CDR3 has 15 residues. Per the germline V gene, CDR1 is MDHEN and CDR2 is SYDVKM. The CDR3 DNA is TGTGCCAGCAGGGGACAGCTCCTGATGAACACTGAAGCTTTCTTT. Residues: CASRGQLLMNTEAFF.

The CDR3 protein is CASSLQYNSPLHF. The CDR3 nucleotides read TGTGCCAGCAGCTTACAGTATAATTCACCCCTCCACTTT. This chain joins TRBV7-2 and TRBJ1-6; D uncertain. V was clipped by 2 bases and J by 4 bases, with 3 bases between them. This CDR3 contains 13 residues. CDR1 is SGHTA, CDR2 FQGNSA, per germline.

The rearrangement joins TRBV29-1 to TRBJ1-3; D remains unclear. The germline V gene encodes CDR1 SQVTM and CDR2 ANQGSEA. This CDR3 spans 13 amino acids. Trimming shortened V by 3 bases and J by 0 bases, and 6 bases separated the two germline ends. CDR3 loop: CSVDSPSGNTIYF. The CDR3, as DNA: TGCAGCGTTGATAGCCCCTCTGGAAACACCATATATTTT.

This chain uses TRBV7-9 with TRBJ2-1; no clear D gene. The CDR3 runs 11 residues. V was pared by 5 bases and J by 15 bases, with 14 bases between. Germline CDR1 reads SEHNR; CDR2 reads FQNEAQ (reference sequence). The CDR3 reads CASSLNDPRFF. CDR3 DNA sequence: TGTGCCAGCAGCCTCAATGACCCTAGGTTCTTC.

This rearrangement joins TRBV23-1 to TRBJ1-1; D is ambiguous. TRBV23-1 is designated an ORF whose function remains uncertain. CDR3 length equals 12 residues. Deletions cut 8 bases from V and 6 bases from J, with 13 bases between. The CDR3 coding sequence is TGCGCCAGCCCACTCGACTCTTCTGAAGCTTTCTTT. Its translation is CASPLDSSEAFF.

The CDR3 DNA is TGTGCCAGCAGCGCCCGACTAGTTGACCACGAGCAGTACTTC. This codes for CASSARLVDHEQYF. The V gene is TRBV9, the J gene TRBJ2-7; D perhaps matches TRBD2 (6 bases). The CDR3 covers 14 residues. Trimming shortened V by 3 bases and J by 5 bases, and 15 bases separated the two germline ends. Germline CDR1 SGDLS, CDR2 YYNGEE.

V gene TRBV10-3 combines with J gene TRBJ2-5, with D tentatively TRBD1 (7 bases). V gave up 3 bases and J gave up 4 bases, with 12 bases separating them. Looked up from germline, CDR1 is ENHRY and CDR2 is SYGVKD. The CDR3 spans 14 residues. The CDR3: CAISDNRGGETQYF. The CDR3 DNA sequence: TGTGCCATCAGTGATAACAGGGGAGGAGAGACCCAGTACTTC.

The chain links TRBV7-9 to TRBJ1-6; possible D gene TRBD1, 5 bases. V lost 1 base, J lost 5 bases, and 9 bases lay in between. Looked up from germline, CDR1 is SEHNR and CDR2 is FQNEAQ (reference sequence). This CDR3 contains 15 residues. CDR3 DNA sequence: TGTGCCAGCAGCTTAGGGGGCAGGAATAATTCACCCCTCCACTTT. Protein sequence: CASSLGGRNNSPLHF.

The rearrangement joins TRBV9 to TRBJ2-2; 7 bases match TRBD2. V lost 3 bases, J lost 4 bases, and 9 bases stayed unmatched. The CDR3 sequence is 16 residues long. CDR1 and CDR2 (germline): SGDLS, YYNGEE. CDR3 nucleotide sequence: TGTGCCAGCAGCGGTAGGGAGGGCCTGTCCACCGGGGAGCTGTTTTTT. Translation: CASSGREGLSTGELFF.